The text below deals with one T cell receptor beta chain. Germline V CDR1 and CDR2: SGHAT, FQNNGV. The CDR3 consists of 16 residues. Germline trimming cut 5 bases from V and 3 bases from J; bases unmatched to any gene: 9. Generated by immunoSEQ multiplex PCR, the TCRdb table keeps only in-frame clones and is missing some. The data show tens of thousands of clones, more than 85% seen once. The sample originates from a study of T cell changes during pregnancy in multiple sclerosis. This sequence originates from a female donor in good health, enrolled as a control in a pregnancy study. The chain uses TRBV11-2 and TRBJ2-1; 8 nucleotides line up with TRBD1. Sequenced here: peripheral blood, sampled in the first trimester of pregnancy. CDR3 loop: CASSRSQGANYNEQFF. CDR3 sequence (DNA): TGTGCCAGCAGCCGCTCGCAGGGGGCTAACTACAATGAGCAGTTCTTC.